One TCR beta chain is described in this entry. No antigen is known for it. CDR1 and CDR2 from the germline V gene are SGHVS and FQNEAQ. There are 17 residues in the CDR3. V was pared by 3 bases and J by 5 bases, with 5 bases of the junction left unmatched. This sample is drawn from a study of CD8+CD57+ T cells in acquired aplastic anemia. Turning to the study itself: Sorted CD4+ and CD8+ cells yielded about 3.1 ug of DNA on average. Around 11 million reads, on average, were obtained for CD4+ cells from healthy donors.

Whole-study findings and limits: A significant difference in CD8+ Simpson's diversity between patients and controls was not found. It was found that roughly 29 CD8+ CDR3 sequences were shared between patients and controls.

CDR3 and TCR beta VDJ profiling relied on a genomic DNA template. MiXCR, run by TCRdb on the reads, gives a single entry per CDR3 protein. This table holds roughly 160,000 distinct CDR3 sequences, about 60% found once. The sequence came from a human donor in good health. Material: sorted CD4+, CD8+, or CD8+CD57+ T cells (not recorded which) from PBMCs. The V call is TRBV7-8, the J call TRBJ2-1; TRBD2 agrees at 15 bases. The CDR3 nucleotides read TGTGCCAGCAGCTTCCACGGACTAGCGGGGGGGCACAATGAGCAGTTCTTC. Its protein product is CASSFHGLAGGHNEQFF. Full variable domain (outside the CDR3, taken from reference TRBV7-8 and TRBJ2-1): GAGVSQSPRYKVAKRGQDVALRCDPISGHVSLFWYQQALGQGPEFLTYFQNEAQLDKSGLPSDRFFAERPEGSVSTLKIQRTQQEDSAVYLCASSFHGLAGGHNEQFFGPGTRLTVL.